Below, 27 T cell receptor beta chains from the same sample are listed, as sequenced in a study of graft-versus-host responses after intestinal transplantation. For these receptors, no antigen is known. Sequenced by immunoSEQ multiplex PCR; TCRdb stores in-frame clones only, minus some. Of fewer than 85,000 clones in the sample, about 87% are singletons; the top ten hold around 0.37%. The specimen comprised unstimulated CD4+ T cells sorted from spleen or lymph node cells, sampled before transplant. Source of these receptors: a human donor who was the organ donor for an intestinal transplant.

CDR3 in amino acids: CASSIRGQGNTEAFF. Written as DNA, the CDR3 is TGTGCCAGTAGTATAAGGGGCCAGGGGAACACTGAAGCTTTCTTT. The chain recombines TRBV19 with TRBJ1-1; D is possibly TRBD1 (5 bases). The CDR3 has 15 amino acids. Germline V lookup: CDR1 LNHDA, CDR2 SQIVND (reference sequence). Trimming stripped 2 bases from V and 1 base from J, with 11 bases between. Based on the CDR3 plus reference TRBV19 and TRBJ1-1, the full variable domain is DGGITQSPKYLFRKEGQNVTLSCEQNLNHDAMYWYRQDPGQGLRLIYYSQIVNDFQKGDIAEGYSVSREKKESFPLTVTSAQKNPTAFYLCASSIRGQGNTEAFFGQGTRLTVV.

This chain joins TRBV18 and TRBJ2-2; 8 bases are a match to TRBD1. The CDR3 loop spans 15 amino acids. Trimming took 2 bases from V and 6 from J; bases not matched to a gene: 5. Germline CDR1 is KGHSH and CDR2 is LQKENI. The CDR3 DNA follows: TGTGCCAGCTCACCAGGACAGGGAGGTTCCGGGGAGCTGTTTTTT. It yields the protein CASSPGQGGSGELFF.

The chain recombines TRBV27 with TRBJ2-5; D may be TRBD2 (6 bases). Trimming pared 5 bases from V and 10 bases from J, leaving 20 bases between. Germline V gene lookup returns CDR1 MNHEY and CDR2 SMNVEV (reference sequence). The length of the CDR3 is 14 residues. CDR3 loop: CASSPLGRAGIQYF. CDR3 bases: TGTGCCAGCAGTCCTCTCGGCCGGGCGGGGATCCAGTACTTC.

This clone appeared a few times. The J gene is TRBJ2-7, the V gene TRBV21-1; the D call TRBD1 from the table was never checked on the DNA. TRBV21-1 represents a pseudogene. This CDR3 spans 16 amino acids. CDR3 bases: TGTGCCAGCAGCAATAAACAGGATCGGAGATCCTACGAGCAGTACGTC. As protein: CASSNKQDRRSYEQYV.

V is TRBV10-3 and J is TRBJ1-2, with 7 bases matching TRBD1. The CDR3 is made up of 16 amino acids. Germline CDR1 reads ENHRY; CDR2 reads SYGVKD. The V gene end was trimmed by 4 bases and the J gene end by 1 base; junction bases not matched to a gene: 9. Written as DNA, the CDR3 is TGTGCCATCAGTGCGGATCACAGGGGCCTTAACTATGGCTACACCTTC. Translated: CAISADHRGLNYGYTF.

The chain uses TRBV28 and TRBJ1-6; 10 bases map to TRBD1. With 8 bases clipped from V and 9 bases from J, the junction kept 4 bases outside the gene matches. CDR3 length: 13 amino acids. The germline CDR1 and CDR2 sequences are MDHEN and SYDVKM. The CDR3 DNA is TGTGCCAGCCGGACAGGGGGAGGTTCACCCCTCCACTTT. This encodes CASRTGGGSPLHF.

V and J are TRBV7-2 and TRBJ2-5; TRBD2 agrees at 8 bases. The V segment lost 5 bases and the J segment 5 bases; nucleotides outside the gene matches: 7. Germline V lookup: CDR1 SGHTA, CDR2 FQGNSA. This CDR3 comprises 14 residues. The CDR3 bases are TGTGCCAGCAGCATTACCGGGACTAGGGAGACCCAGTACTTC. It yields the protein CASSITGTRETQYF.

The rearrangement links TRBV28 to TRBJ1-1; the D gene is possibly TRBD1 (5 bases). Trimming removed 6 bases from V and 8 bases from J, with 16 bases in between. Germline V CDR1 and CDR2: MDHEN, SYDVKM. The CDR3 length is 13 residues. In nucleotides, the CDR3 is TGTGCCAGCAGCCCACCGGGGGTTCTCGAAGCTTTCTTT. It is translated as CASSPPGVLEAFF.

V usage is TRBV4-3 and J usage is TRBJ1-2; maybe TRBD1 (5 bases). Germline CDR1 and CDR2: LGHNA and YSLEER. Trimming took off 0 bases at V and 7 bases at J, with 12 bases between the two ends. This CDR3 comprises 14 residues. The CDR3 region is CASSQDLKGLGYTF. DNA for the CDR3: TGCGCCAGCAGCCAAGATTTGAAGGGGCTTGGCTACACCTTC.

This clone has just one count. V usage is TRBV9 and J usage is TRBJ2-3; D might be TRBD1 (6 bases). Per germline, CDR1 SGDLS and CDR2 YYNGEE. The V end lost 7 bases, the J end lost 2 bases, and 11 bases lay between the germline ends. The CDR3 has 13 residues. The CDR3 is CASRTESTDTQYF. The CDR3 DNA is TGTGCCAGCCGGACAGAGTCCACAGATACGCAGTATTTT. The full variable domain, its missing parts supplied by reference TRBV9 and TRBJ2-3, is DSGVTQTPKHLITATGQRVTLRCSPRSGDLSVYWYQQSLDQGLQFLIQYYNGEERAKGNILERFSAQQFPDLHSELNLSSLELGDSALYFCASRTESTDTQYFGPGTRLTVL.

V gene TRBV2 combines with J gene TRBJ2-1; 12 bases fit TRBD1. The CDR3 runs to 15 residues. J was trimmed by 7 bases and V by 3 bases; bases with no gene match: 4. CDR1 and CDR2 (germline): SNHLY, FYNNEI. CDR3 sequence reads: CASSDRDRGRNEQFF. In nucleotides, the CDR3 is TGTGCCAGCAGTGATCGGGACAGGGGGCGGAATGAGCAGTTCTTC.

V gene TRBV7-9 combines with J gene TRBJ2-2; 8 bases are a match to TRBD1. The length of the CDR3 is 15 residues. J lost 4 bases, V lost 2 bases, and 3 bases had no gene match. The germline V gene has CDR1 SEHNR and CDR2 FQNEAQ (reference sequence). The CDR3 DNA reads TGTGCCAGCAGCTTAAATACAGGGGGCACCGGGGAGCTGTTTTTT. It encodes CASSLNTGGTGELFF.

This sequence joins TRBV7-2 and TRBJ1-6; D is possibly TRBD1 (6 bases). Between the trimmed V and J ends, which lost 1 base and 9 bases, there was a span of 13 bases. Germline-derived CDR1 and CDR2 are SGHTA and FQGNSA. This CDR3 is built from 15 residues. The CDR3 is CASSLGRGAGSPLHF. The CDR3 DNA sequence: TGTGCCAGCAGCTTAGGACGGGGGGCGGGTTCACCCCTCCACTTT.

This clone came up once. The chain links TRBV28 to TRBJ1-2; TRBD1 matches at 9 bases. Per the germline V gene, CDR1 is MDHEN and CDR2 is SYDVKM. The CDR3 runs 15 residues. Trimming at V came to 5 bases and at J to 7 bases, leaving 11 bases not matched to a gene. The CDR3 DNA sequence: TGTGCCAGCAGTCAAGTAGGGACAGGGATAAGTGGCTACACCTTC. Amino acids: CASSQVGTGISGYTF.

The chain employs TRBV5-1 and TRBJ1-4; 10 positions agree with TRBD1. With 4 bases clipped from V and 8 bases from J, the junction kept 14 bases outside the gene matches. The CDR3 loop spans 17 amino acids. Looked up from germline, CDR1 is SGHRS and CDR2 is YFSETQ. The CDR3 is CASSPGDRGGIEEKLFF. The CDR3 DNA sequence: TGCGCCAGCAGCCCCGGGGACAGGGGTGGCATAGAGGAAAAACTGTTTTTT.

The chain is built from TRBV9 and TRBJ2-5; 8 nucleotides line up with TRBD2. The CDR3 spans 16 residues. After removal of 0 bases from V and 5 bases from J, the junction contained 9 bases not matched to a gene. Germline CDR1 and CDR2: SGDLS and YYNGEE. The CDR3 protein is CASSVDGTSGRETQYF. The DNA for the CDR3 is TGTGCCAGCAGCGTAGATGGGACTAGTGGGAGGGAGACCCAGTACTTC. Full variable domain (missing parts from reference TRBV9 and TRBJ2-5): DSGVTQTPKHLITATGQRVTLRCSPRSGDLSVYWYQQSLDQGLQFLIQYYNGEERAKGNILERFSAQQFPDLHSELNLSSLELGDSALYFCASSVDGTSGRETQYFGPGTRLLVL.

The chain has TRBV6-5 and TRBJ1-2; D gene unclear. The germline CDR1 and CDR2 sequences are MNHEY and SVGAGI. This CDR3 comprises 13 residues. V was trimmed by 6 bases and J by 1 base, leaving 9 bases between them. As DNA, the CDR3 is TGTGCCAGCAGAGCGGACCTTAACTATGGCTACACCTTC. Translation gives CASRADLNYGYTF.

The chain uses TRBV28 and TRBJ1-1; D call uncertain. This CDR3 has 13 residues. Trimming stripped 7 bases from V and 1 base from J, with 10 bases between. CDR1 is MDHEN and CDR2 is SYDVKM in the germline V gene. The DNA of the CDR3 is TGTGCCAGCACACAAGTCCCGAACACTGAAGCTTTCTTT. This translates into CASTQVPNTEAFF.

The CDR3 loop reads CASRSTTGGSTEAFF. The CDR3 DNA follows: TGCGCCAGCAGATCTACCACAGGGGGGAGCACTGAAGCTTTCTTT. The chain combines TRBV5-1 with TRBJ1-1, with TRBD1 identical over 8 bases. Trimming removed 5 bases from V and 4 bases from J; junction bases left unmatched: 10. Germline lookup yields CDR1 SGHRS and CDR2 YFSETQ. This CDR3 has 15 residues.

CDR3 in amino acids: CASSFGGLAGTGELFF. The CDR3 nucleotides are TGTGCCAGCAGCTTCGGCGGACTAGCAGGAACCGGGGAGCTGTTTTTT. V is TRBV11-2 and J is TRBJ2-2; 8 bases are shared with TRBD2. The CDR3 is 16 amino acids. Looked up from germline, CDR1 is SGHAT and CDR2 is FQNNGV. Unmatched junction bases numbered 8, after V lost 3 bases and J lost 5 bases.

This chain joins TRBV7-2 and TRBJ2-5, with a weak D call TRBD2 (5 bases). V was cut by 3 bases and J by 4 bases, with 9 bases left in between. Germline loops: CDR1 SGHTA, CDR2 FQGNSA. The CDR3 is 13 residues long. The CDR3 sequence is CASSFGLAETQYF. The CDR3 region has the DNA TGTGCCAGCAGCTTTGGGCTAGCAGAGACCCAGTACTTC.

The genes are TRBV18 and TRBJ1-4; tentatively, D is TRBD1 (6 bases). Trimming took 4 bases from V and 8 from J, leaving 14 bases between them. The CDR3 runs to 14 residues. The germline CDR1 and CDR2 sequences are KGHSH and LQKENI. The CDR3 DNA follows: TGTGCCAGCTCACAGACCGGGCAGGGGGAAAAACTGTTTTTT. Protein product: CASSQTGQGEKLFF.

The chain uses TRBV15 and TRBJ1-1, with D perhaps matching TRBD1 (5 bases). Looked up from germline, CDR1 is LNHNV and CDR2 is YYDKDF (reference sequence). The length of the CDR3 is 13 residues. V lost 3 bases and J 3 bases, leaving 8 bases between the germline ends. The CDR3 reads CATSRGGDTEAFF. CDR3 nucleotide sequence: TGTGCCACCAGCAGGGGGGGAGACACTGAAGCTTTCTTT.

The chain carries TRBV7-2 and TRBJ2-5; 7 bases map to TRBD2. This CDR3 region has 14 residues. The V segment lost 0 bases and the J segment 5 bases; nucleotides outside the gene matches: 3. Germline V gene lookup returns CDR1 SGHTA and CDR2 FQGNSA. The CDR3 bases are TGTGCCAGCAGCTTAGCGACTAGCATGGAGACCCAGTACTTC. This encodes CASSLATSMETQYF.

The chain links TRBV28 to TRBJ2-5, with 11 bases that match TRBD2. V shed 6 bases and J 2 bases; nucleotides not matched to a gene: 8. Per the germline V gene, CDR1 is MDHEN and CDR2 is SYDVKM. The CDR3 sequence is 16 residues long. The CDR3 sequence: CASRHSTSGDQETQYF. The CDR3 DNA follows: TGTGCCAGCAGACACTCGACTAGCGGGGATCAAGAGACCCAGTACTTC.

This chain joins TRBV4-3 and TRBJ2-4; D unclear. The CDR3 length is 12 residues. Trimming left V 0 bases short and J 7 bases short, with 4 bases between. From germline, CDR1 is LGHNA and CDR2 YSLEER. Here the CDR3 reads CASSQDRNIQYF. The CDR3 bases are TGCGCCAGCAGCCAAGACAGGAACATTCAGTACTTC.

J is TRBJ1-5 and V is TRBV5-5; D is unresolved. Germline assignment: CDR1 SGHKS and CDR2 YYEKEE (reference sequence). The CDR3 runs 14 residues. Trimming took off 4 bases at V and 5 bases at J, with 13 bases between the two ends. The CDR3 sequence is CASSRRILDQPQHF. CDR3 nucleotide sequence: TGTGCCAGCAGCCGGAGGATCCTTGATCAGCCCCAGCATTTT.